This T cell receptor beta chain appears in the sequencing data of a study of identical twins. Findings and limits, study-wide: Zero-insertion results could be subject to partial confounding by invariant MAIT and iNKT cells. Models predicted too little out-of-frame TCR alpha sharing in monozygotic twins.

As for this clonotype: No antigen is known for it.

In TCRdb, the 5' RACE reads were re-called with MiXCR into one record per CDR3 protein. The sample yields approximately 550,000 distinct CDR3 sequences, more than 20% seen once. With 5 bases removed from V and 0 bases from J, the gap between germline ends came to 8 bases. CDR1 is MNHEY, CDR2 SVGEGT, per germline. The CDR3 totals 14 residues. These same records also appear under a second study, on yellow fever vaccine responses in identical twins.

Sequencing input: CD4+ T cells sorted from blood. This TCR was sampled from a woman aged 18-35 years in good health. The rearrangement joins TRBV6-2 or TRBV6-3 to TRBJ2-4, with D unresolved. CDR3 residues: CASSGIVAKNIQYF. In DNA form, the CDR3 reads TGTGCCAGCAGTGGTATTGTAGCCAAAAACATTCAGTACTTC.